This T cell receptor beta chain originates from a study of T cells after yellow fever vaccination. 5'RACE template switching produced TCR cDNA carrying a universal primer site and UMIs. TCRdb passed the 5' RACE reads through MiXCR, listing each CDR3 protein once. The data contain hundreds of thousands of distinct CDR3 sequences, more than 9% of them seen just once; the ten biggest clones take up about 16%. Study-wide points: Researchers cautioned that FACS-sorted repertoires could harbor abundant clonotypes contaminating from the bulk population.

Remarks on this clonotype: As yet, its antigen is unknown.

The CDR3 totals 15 residues. Trimming stripped 5 bases from V and 3 bases from J, with 15 bases between. The germline V gene encodes CDR1 SGHTA and CDR2 FQGNSA. The receptor's source is a man aged 30 to 39 who received the YFV17D yellow fever vaccine. The chain recombines TRBV7-2 with TRBJ2-3; D call uncertain. This specimen consisted of PBMCs, obtained on the day of the yellow fever booster vaccination. Here the CDR3 DNA reads TGTGCCAGCAGCCCTGATCCGACGGTGACAGATACGCAGTATTTT. It is translated as CASSPDPTVTDTQYF.